This is a list of T cell receptor beta chains from one sample in a study of T-cell memory formation after mild COVID-19. TCRdb itself ran the 5' RACE reads through MiXCR, one entry per CDR3 protein. The sample has around 150,000 distinct CDR3 sequences, more than 12% seen once. The sample taken for sequencing was PBMCs or a T cell subset sorted from them (not recorded which). All receptors derive from an adult woman who had mild COVID-19 (a few samples of this study predate the infection). Cell type and time point are not known. Both conserved end residues are part of each CDR3. The D gene is left open where the match is weak. Clone size appears in some rows only: once, few, many, or a class for an expanded clone.

>-|TRBV7-9|few|TRBJ2-4
TGTGCCAGCAGCAGTACTAGCAGTCCCAAAAACATTCAGTACTTC
CASSSTSSPKNIQYF
>-|TRBV6-5|-|TRBJ2-1
TGTGCCAGCAGTGGGGGGAAGAGCGGATCCTACAATGAGCAGTTCTTC
CASSGGKSGSYNEQFF
>-|TRBV29-1|-|TRBJ2-7
TGCAGCGTTCTAACCTTGGGGGTAGAGAAGTACGAGCAGTACTTC
CSVLTLGVEKYEQYF
>TRBD2|TRBV6-5|few|TRBJ2-6
TGTGCCACCAGAAGCGGGGCTGGGGCCAACGTCCTGACTTTC
CATRSGAGANVLTF
>-|TRBV24-1|few|TRBJ2-2
TGTGCCACCAGTGATTTAAGAACCGGGGAGCTGTTTTTT
CATSDLRTGELFF
>TRBD1|TRBV20-1|-|TRBJ2-7
TGCAGTGCTAGTGACAGGGGGGAAGTGAGCGAGCAGTACTTC
CSASDRGEVSEQYF
>-|TRBV11-2|few|TRBJ2-3
TGTGCCAGCAGCTTTTGGGATGGCACAGATACGCAGTATTTT
CASSFWDGTDTQYF
>TRBD1|TRBV29-1|few|TRBJ2-3
TGCAGCGTTGCGGGGACAGGGGTAATAGATACGCAGTATTTT
CSVAGTGVIDTQYF
>TRBD1|TRBV18|few|TRBJ2-7
TGTGCCAGCTCAGTATCACAGGGGGCTGGCTACGAGCAGTACTTC
CASSVSQGAGYEQYF
>TRBD2|TRBV11-2|-|TRBJ2-5
TGTGCCAGCAGCTTAGAGTTTTATCCTAGCGGGAGTCAAGAGACCCAGTACTTC
CASSLEFYPSGSQETQYF
>-|TRBV7-2|-|TRBJ1-6
TGTGCCAGCAGCTTACCCTGGGATAATTCACCCCTCCACTTT
CASSLPWDNSPLHF
>TRBD2|TRBV5-1|-|TRBJ2-3
TGCGCCAGCAGCTTGGTCCTAGCGGGAACGCAGTATTTT
CASSLVLAGTQYF
>-|TRBV4-1|-|TRBJ2-6
TGCGCCAGCAGCCAAGATGGGTTCAGGACTGGGGCCAACGTCCTGACTTTC
CASSQDGFRTGANVLTF
>-|TRBV5-4|-|TRBJ2-1
TGTGCCAGCAGCCTGAAATCTCGGGATGAGCAGTTCTTC
CASSLKSRDEQFF
>-|TRBV12-3/TRBV12-4|-|TRBJ1-1
TGTGCCAGCGAAGCGCCGACAGGCCCATTT
CASEAPTGPF
>TRBD2|TRBV20-1|few|TRBJ2-1
TGCAGTGCTACCCGACTAGCGGGGGACTACAATGAGCAGTTCTTC
CSATRLAGDYNEQFF
>TRBD2|TRBV9|-|TRBJ2-1
TGTGCCAGCAGCCCGGGGAGACTAGCGGGTTCCTACAATGAGCAGTTCTTC
CASSPGRLAGSYNEQFF
>TRBD2|TRBV5-4|-|TRBJ2-2
TGTGCCAGCAGCGCCTTAGGTGCGGGGGGCACCGGGGAGCTGTTTTTT
CASSALGAGGTGELFF
>TRBD1|TRBV20-1|few|TRBJ2-7
TGCAGTGCCCTATTGCGGGACAGGAGCCTGTCCTACGAGCAGTACTTC
CSALLRDRSLSYEQYF
>-|TRBV27|many|TRBJ1-1
TGTGCCAGCAGTTTACTGCTGAACACTGAAGCTTTCTTT
CASSLLLNTEAFF
>TRBD2|TRBV11-2|few|TRBJ2-7
TGTGCCAGCAGCTTAGATCCGGGGGGTAGCAGATTGAGCGAGCAGTACTTC
CASSLDPGGSRLSEQYF
>-|TRBV7-9|once|TRBJ2-5
TGTGCCAGCAGCTTGGTCCGGGAAGAGACCCAGTACTTC
CASSLVREETQYF
>-|TRBV11-2|-|TRBJ2-7
TGTGCCAGCAGCTTAGAGGCTGGGGAGCAGTACTTC
CASSLEAGEQYF
>TRBD2|TRBV27|many|TRBJ2-7
TGTGCCAGCAGTTTATCGGTTAGCGGGAGGTCCTACGAGCAGTACTTC
CASSLSVSGRSYEQYF
>TRBD2|TRBV6-5|-|TRBJ2-7
TGTGCCAGCAGTTACTTCGGGGGGAACGAGCAGTACTTC
CASSYFGGNEQYF
>TRBD2|TRBV7-2|-|TRBJ2-1
TGTGCCAGCAGCGTCTTAGCGGGAGCGGTGAATGAGCAGTTCTTC
CASSVLAGAVNEQFF
>TRBD2|TRBV7-2|-|TRBJ2-3
TGTGCCAGCAGCCCAGGGGGGACTAGCGGGCCCACAGATACGCAGTATTTT
CASSPGGTSGPTDTQYF
>TRBD1|TRBV27|few|TRBJ2-7
TGTGCCAGCAGTTTATCGTACAGGGGCTACGAGCAGTACTTC
CASSLSYRGYEQYF